Listed below are T cell receptor beta chains from one sample, sequenced in a study of blood T cell repertoires in COVID-19. Data came from immunoSEQ multiplex PCR; TCRdb stores just in-frame clones and leaves some out. The repertoire includes 150,000 to 200,000 clones, just under 90% of them detected once, and approximately 0.88% sits in the top ten. Sample: peripheral blood. The source is a woman under 30 who had recovered from COVID-19. Both conserved end residues are part of each CDR3. The order of the fields is V gene, D gene, J gene, clone size, CDR3 protein, CDR3 DNA. A D gene is named only where the DNA matches it firmly. A clone size is listed for some rows: how often the clone was seen (once, few, many), or a class if it is expanded.

V gene: TRBV10-3
D gene: NA
J gene: TRBJ2-5
clone size: NA
CDR3 protein: CAISAGQGRGETQYF
CDR3 DNA: TGTGCCATCAGTGCTGGGCAGGGGAGGGGAGAGACCCAGTACTTC

V gene: TRBV5-1
D gene: TRBD1
J gene: TRBJ1-1
clone size: NA
CDR3 protein: CASSWDREGEAFF
CDR3 DNA: TGCGCCAGCAGCTGGGACAGGGAAGGAGAAGCTTTCTTT

V gene: TRBV7-6
D gene: TRBD2
J gene: TRBJ2-7
clone size: NA
CDR3 protein: CASSSSSGPGEQYF
CDR3 DNA: TGTGCCAGCAGCTCCTCTAGCGGCCCCGGCGAGCAGTACTTC

V gene: TRBV7-3
D gene: NA
J gene: TRBJ2-3
clone size: NA
CDR3 protein: CASSSNRLPDTQYF
CDR3 DNA: TGTGCCAGCAGCTCAAACAGGTTGCCAGATACGCAGTATTTT

V gene: TRBV24-1
D gene: NA
J gene: TRBJ2-3
clone size: NA
CDR3 protein: CATSVEGGGSTDTQYF
CDR3 DNA: TGTGCCACCAGTGTTGAAGGCGGGGGCAGCACAGATACGCAGTATTTT

V gene: TRBV14
D gene: NA
J gene: TRBJ1-1
clone size: NA
CDR3 protein: CASSREGGYTEAFF
CDR3 DNA: TGTGCCAGCAGCCGAGAGGGGGGTTACACTGAAGCTTTCTTT

V gene: TRBV3-1/TRBV3-2
D gene: TRBD1
J gene: TRBJ2-7
clone size: once
CDR3 protein: CASSQRDRYYEQYF
CDR3 DNA: TGTGCCAGCAGCCAGAGGGACAGATACTACGAGCAGTACTTC

V gene: TRBV27
D gene: NA
J gene: TRBJ2-1
clone size: few
CDR3 protein: CASSLLRGGDEQFF
CDR3 DNA: TGTGCCAGCAGTTTATTGAGGGGGGGGGATGAGCAGTTCTTC

V gene: TRBV12-5
D gene: TRBD1
J gene: TRBJ1-1
clone size: NA
CDR3 protein: CASAKLPGQGDTEAFF
CDR3 DNA: TGTGCTAGTGCCAAGTTACCGGGACAGGGCGACACTGAAGCTTTCTTT

V gene: TRBV11-2
D gene: NA
J gene: TRBJ2-6
clone size: NA
CDR3 protein: CASSPTQVSGANVLTF
CDR3 DNA: TGTGCCAGCAGCCCTACACAGGTCTCTGGGGCCAACGTCCTGACTTTC

V gene: TRBV5-4
D gene: TRBD2
J gene: TRBJ2-7
clone size: NA
CDR3 protein: CASSLAGGGAYEQYF
CDR3 DNA: TGTGCCAGCAGCTTGGCGGGCGGGGGGGCGTACGAGCAGTACTTC

V gene: TRBV19
D gene: TRBD1
J gene: TRBJ2-5
clone size: NA
CDR3 protein: CASSMGDRAQETQYF
CDR3 DNA: TGTGCCAGTAGTATGGGGGACAGGGCCCAAGAGACCCAGTACTTC

V gene: TRBV4-3
D gene: NA
J gene: TRBJ1-4
clone size: NA
CDR3 protein: CASSHLTDQKLFF
CDR3 DNA: TGCGCCAGCAGCCACCTGACAGACCAAAAACTGTTTTTT

V gene: TRBV5-8
D gene: TRBD1
J gene: TRBJ2-7
clone size: NA
CDR3 protein: CASSLGGTAFYEQYF
CDR3 DNA: TGTGCCAGCAGCTTGGGGGGGACAGCCTTCTACGAGCAGTACTTC

V gene: TRBV7-2
D gene: NA
J gene: TRBJ2-1
clone size: NA
CDR3 protein: CASSRGGTYNEQFF
CDR3 DNA: TGTGCCAGCAGCCGTGGGGGCACCTACAATGAGCAGTTCTTC

V gene: TRBV5-1
D gene: NA
J gene: TRBJ1-3
clone size: NA
CDR3 protein: CASSLDPRGGGNTIYF
CDR3 DNA: TGCGCCAGCAGCTTGGACCCACGGGGAGGTGGAAACACCATATATTTT

V gene: TRBV6-2/TRBV6-3
D gene: NA
J gene: TRBJ1-1
clone size: NA
CDR3 protein: CASSSGNTEAFF
CDR3 DNA: TGTGCCAGCAGCTCCGGGAACACTGAAGCTTTCTTT

V gene: TRBV5-4
D gene: NA
J gene: TRBJ2-1
clone size: NA
CDR3 protein: CASSVSGAWEQFF
CDR3 DNA: TGTGCCAGCAGCGTCTCTGGGGCGTGGGAGCAGTTCTTC

V gene: TRBV7-2
D gene: NA
J gene: TRBJ1-6
clone size: NA
CDR3 protein: CASSFDSYNSPLHF
CDR3 DNA: TGTGCCAGCAGCTTTGACAGCTATAATTCACCCCTCCACTTT

V gene: TRBV10-3
D gene: TRBD1
J gene: TRBJ1-2
clone size: NA
CDR3 protein: CAITKDRGYGYTF
CDR3 DNA: TGTGCCATCACGAAGGACAGGGGGTATGGCTACACCTTC

V gene: TRBV11-3
D gene: NA
J gene: TRBJ2-2
clone size: NA
CDR3 protein: CASSQVSGELFF
CDR3 DNA: TGTGCCAGCAGCCAGGTATCCGGGGAGCTGTTTTTT

V gene: TRBV5-1
D gene: TRBD2
J gene: TRBJ2-1
clone size: NA
CDR3 protein: CASSLGGGAGNEQFF
CDR3 DNA: TGCGCCAGCAGCTTGGGCGGGGGGGCCGGTAATGAGCAGTTCTTC

V gene: TRBV9
D gene: TRBD2
J gene: TRBJ2-3
clone size: NA
CDR3 protein: CASSAGGYTDTQYF
CDR3 DNA: TGTGCCAGCAGCGCGGGGGGTTACACAGATACGCAGTATTTT

V gene: TRBV30
D gene: NA
J gene: TRBJ1-3
clone size: NA
CDR3 protein: CAWSVQWALTGNTIYF
CDR3 DNA: TGTGCCTGGAGTGTACAATGGGCCTTGACCGGAAACACCATATATTTT

V gene: TRBV12-3/TRBV12-4
D gene: NA
J gene: TRBJ2-2
clone size: few
CDR3 protein: CASSNRNTGELFF
CDR3 DNA: TGTGCCAGCAGTAACAGAAACACCGGGGAGCTGTTTTTT

V gene: TRBV6-6
D gene: NA
J gene: TRBJ1-5
clone size: NA
CDR3 protein: CASTTGSQPQHF
CDR3 DNA: TGTGCCAGCACAACAGGGAGTCAGCCCCAGCATTTT

V gene: TRBV5-1
D gene: NA
J gene: TRBJ2-1
clone size: few
CDR3 protein: CASSRPGYNEQFF
CDR3 DNA: TGCGCCAGCAGCCGGCCAGGGTACAATGAGCAGTTCTTC

V gene: TRBV30
D gene: TRBD2
J gene: TRBJ2-4
clone size: NA
CDR3 protein: CAWNQRERGIQYF
CDR3 DNA: TGTGCCTGGAATCAGCGGGAGCGGGGCATTCAGTACTTC

V gene: TRBV10-1
D gene: TRBD1
J gene: TRBJ2-7
clone size: NA
CDR3 protein: CASSSPGTGYYEQYF
CDR3 DNA: TGCGCCAGCAGTTCTCCCGGGACAGGGTATTACGAGCAGTACTTC

V gene: TRBV9
D gene: TRBD1
J gene: TRBJ1-3
clone size: NA
CDR3 protein: CASSATGVENTIYF
CDR3 DNA: TGTGCCAGCAGCGCAACAGGGGTAGAAAACACCATATATTTT

V gene: TRBV2
D gene: TRBD2
J gene: TRBJ2-3
clone size: few
CDR3 protein: CASMASGRARTDTQYF
CDR3 DNA: TGTGCCAGCATGGCTAGCGGGAGGGCTCGCACAGATACGCAGTATTTT

V gene: TRBV3-1/TRBV3-2
D gene: NA
J gene: TRBJ1-2
clone size: NA
CDR3 protein: CASSHSVPNYGYTF
CDR3 DNA: TGTGCCAGCAGCCACAGCGTTCCTAACTATGGCTACACCTTC

V gene: TRBV5-5
D gene: NA
J gene: TRBJ2-1
clone size: NA
CDR3 protein: CASSLTYSTYNEQFF
CDR3 DNA: TGTGCCAGCAGCTTAACGTACAGCACCTACAATGAGCAGTTCTTC

V gene: TRBV18
D gene: TRBD1
J gene: TRBJ1-5
clone size: NA
CDR3 protein: CASSPDRGQPQHF
CDR3 DNA: TGTGCCAGCTCCCCTGACAGGGGTCAGCCCCAGCATTTT

V gene: TRBV6-5
D gene: NA
J gene: TRBJ2-7
clone size: once
CDR3 protein: CASRGLYEQYF
CDR3 DNA: TGTGCCAGCAGGGGGCTCTACGAGCAGTACTTC

V gene: TRBV4-3
D gene: NA
J gene: TRBJ2-7
clone size: NA
CDR3 protein: CASSQADLSSYEQYF
CDR3 DNA: TGCGCCAGCAGCCAAGCGGACTTGAGCTCCTACGAGCAGTACTTC

V gene: TRBV11-3
D gene: NA
J gene: TRBJ1-1
clone size: NA
CDR3 protein: CASSLFGGSTEAFF
CDR3 DNA: TGTGCCAGCAGCTTATTCGGGGGTAGCACTGAAGCTTTCTTT

V gene: TRBV4-3
D gene: TRBD2
J gene: TRBJ2-1
clone size: NA
CDR3 protein: CASSQALAGGPYNEQFF
CDR3 DNA: TGCGCCAGCAGCCAAGCACTAGCGGGAGGACCCTACAATGAGCAGTTCTTC

V gene: TRBV5-4
D gene: NA
J gene: TRBJ2-7
clone size: NA
CDR3 protein: CASSLVTRSTVYEQYF
CDR3 DNA: TGTGCCAGCAGCTTGGTAACAAGGAGCACCGTCTACGAGCAGTACTTC

V gene: TRBV7-2
D gene: TRBD1
J gene: TRBJ2-1
clone size: NA
CDR3 protein: CASRIKRTGNNEQFF
CDR3 DNA: TGTGCCAGCAGAATCAAGCGGACAGGGAACAATGAGCAGTTCTTC

V gene: TRBV19
D gene: NA
J gene: TRBJ2-5
clone size: NA
CDR3 protein: CASSKGEGIRETQYF
CDR3 DNA: TGTGCCAGTAGTAAGGGGGAGGGGATTCGGGAGACCCAGTACTTC

V gene: TRBV5-4
D gene: TRBD1
J gene: TRBJ2-6
clone size: NA
CDR3 protein: CASAGTGLTGANVLTF
CDR3 DNA: TGTGCCAGCGCCGGGACAGGGCTTACTGGGGCCAACGTCCTGACTTTC

V gene: TRBV6-5
D gene: NA
J gene: TRBJ1-1
clone size: NA
CDR3 protein: CASSWALTTEAFF
CDR3 DNA: TGTGCCAGCAGTTGGGCCCTAACCACTGAAGCTTTCTTT

V gene: TRBV24-1
D gene: TRBD1
J gene: TRBJ2-1
clone size: once
CDR3 protein: CATSRDRGDEQFF
CDR3 DNA: TGTGCCACCAGCCGGGACAGGGGCGATGAGCAGTTCTTC

V gene: TRBV21-1
D gene: NA
J gene: TRBJ1-2
clone size: NA
CDR3 protein: CASSKGQVRGYTF
CDR3 DNA: TGTGCCAGCAGCAAGGGACAGGTTCGGGGCTACACCTTC

V gene: TRBV19
D gene: NA
J gene: TRBJ2-1
clone size: many
CDR3 protein: CASSSPRGKHNEQFF
CDR3 DNA: TGTGCCAGTAGTTCCCCCCGGGGTAAGCACAATGAGCAGTTCTTC

V gene: TRBV27
D gene: NA
J gene: TRBJ1-1
clone size: NA
CDR3 protein: CARTWGGNTEAFF
CDR3 DNA: TGTGCCCGCACCTGGGGAGGGAACACTGAAGCTTTCTTT

V gene: TRBV6-2/TRBV6-3
D gene: TRBD2
J gene: TRBJ2-1
clone size: NA
CDR3 protein: CASSRAGALSSYNEQFF
CDR3 DNA: TGTGCCAGCAGCCGAGCGGGGGCCCTTAGCTCCTACAATGAGCAGTTCTTC

V gene: TRBV19
D gene: NA
J gene: TRBJ2-2
clone size: NA
CDR3 protein: CASSMWSGINTGELFF
CDR3 DNA: TGTGCCAGTAGTATGTGGTCAGGGATTAACACCGGGGAGCTGTTTTTT

V gene: TRBV9
D gene: TRBD2
J gene: TRBJ2-1
clone size: NA
CDR3 protein: CASSVRAGGLYNEQFF
CDR3 DNA: TGTGCCAGCAGCGTACGAGCGGGAGGTCTCTACAATGAGCAGTTCTTC

V gene: TRBV11-2
D gene: TRBD1
J gene: TRBJ2-7
clone size: NA
CDR3 protein: CASSWDRGRYEQYF
CDR3 DNA: TGTGCCAGCAGTTGGGACAGGGGCCGCTACGAGCAGTACTTC

V gene: TRBV7-2
D gene: TRBD1
J gene: TRBJ1-2
clone size: few
CDR3 protein: CASTVGVTGDGYTF
CDR3 DNA: TGTGCCAGCACAGTGGGGGTTACAGGGGACGGCTACACCTTC

V gene: TRBV19
D gene: TRBD1
J gene: TRBJ1-5
clone size: once
CDR3 protein: CASSTDRGNQPQHF
CDR3 DNA: TGTGCCAGTAGTACTGACAGGGGCAATCAGCCCCAGCATTTT

V gene: TRBV7-8
D gene: NA
J gene: TRBJ1-1
clone size: NA
CDR3 protein: CASSSQGLNTEAFF
CDR3 DNA: TGTGCCAGCAGCTCCCAGGGGCTGAACACTGAAGCTTTCTTT